The rows below give T cell receptor beta chains drawn from one sample of a study of response to subunit inactivated influenza vaccine. A single record per CDR3 protein comes from TCRdb applying MiXCR to the RT-PCR reads. The table records over 400,000 distinct CDR3 sequences, 10% to 15% of them present only once. Sample: PBMCs from blood, taken roughly 46 days after vaccination. Receptors originate from a man in his fifties or sixties who received an inactivated influenza vaccine. Both conserved end residues are part of each CDR3. A D gene is named only where the DNA matches it firmly. Size is omitted from some rows. Given values are once, few, many or a class for expanded clones.

NA NA TRBJ2-5 TRBV7-8 10 CATTTETQYF TGTGCCACCACAACGGAGACCCAGTACTTC
NA few TRBJ2-4 TRBV20-1 13 CSARATGSDIQYF TGCAGTGCTAGAGCAACAGGGTCAGACATTCAGTACTTC
NA many TRBJ2-2 TRBV10-3 14 CAISDRRYTGELFF TGTGCCATCAGTGACCGACGTTACACCGGGGAGCTGTTTTTT
NA NA TRBJ2-1 TRBV5-1 14 CASSLILFFDEQFF TGCGCCAGCAGCTTGATACTATTTTTCGATGAGCAGTTCTTC
TRBD2 NA TRBJ2-3 TRBV5-6 15 CASSPGGLTTDTQYF TGTGCCAGCAGCCCGGGGGGACTTACCACAGATACGCAGTATTTT
NA many TRBJ2-2 TRBV29-1 13 CSALESYTGELFF TGCAGCGCCCTTGAATCCTACACCGGGGAGCTGTTTTTT
NA NA TRBJ1-6 TRBV14 14 CASSQETGNSPLHF TGTGCCAGCAGCCAAGAGACGGGCAATTCACCCCTCCACTTT
NA few TRBJ2-7 TRBV7-9 12 CASSLGGLGQYF TGTGCCAGCAGCTTAGGCGGTCTGGGGCAGTACTTC
NA NA TRBJ2-6 TRBV29-1 15 CSVMGVGSGANVLTF TGCAGCGTGATGGGCGTGGGCTCTGGGGCCAACGTCCTGACTTTC
NA few TRBJ2-7 TRBV7-2 14 CASMYRVGNREQYF TGTGCCAGCATGTACAGGGTGGGGAATCGCGAGCAGTACTTC
NA NA TRBJ1-5 TRBV7-2 16 CASSLDSQYSNQPQHF TGTGCCAGCAGCTTAGATTCCCAGTATAGCAATCAGCCCCAGCATTTT
NA many TRBJ2-3 TRBV12-3/TRBV12-4 14 CASSSRDARDTQYF TGTGCCAGCAGTTCACGGGACGCCCGAGATACGCAGTATTTT
NA NA TRBJ1-5 TRBV5-5 15 CASSLFQGGNQPQHF TGTGCCAGCAGCTTGTTTCAGGGTGGCAATCAGCCCCAGCATTTT
NA NA TRBJ2-1 TRBV6-2/TRBV6-3 18 CASSYSSFTNGRDYEQFF TGTGCCAGCAGTTACTCGAGCTTCACGAATGGCCGAGACTATGAGCAGTTCTTC
TRBD1 few TRBJ2-1 TRBV12-3/TRBV12-4 15 CASSYTGGTYNEQFF TGTGCCAGCAGTTATACAGGGGGAACCTACAATGAGCAGTTCTTC
NA many TRBJ1-5 TRBV6-2/TRBV6-3 12 CASGRRNQPQHF TGTGCCAGCGGGCGGCGAAATCAGCCCCAGCATTTT
NA few TRBJ2-5 TRBV7-9 15 CASSLAQELSWTQYF TGTGCCAGCAGCTTAGCGCAGGAACTATCGTGGACCCAGTACTTC
TRBD1 NA TRBJ2-2 TRBV24-1 14 CATSEDRITGELFF TGTGCCACCAGTGAGGACAGGATCACCGGGGAGCTGTTTTTT
TRBD2 NA TRBJ2-1 TRBV5-1 17 CASSSEQRGEAYNEQFF TGCGCCAGCAGCAGTGAGCAGCGGGGGGAGGCTTACAATGAGCAGTTCTTC
NA few TRBJ1-4 TRBV12-3/TRBV12-4 14 CASSLGRKEGKLFF TGTGCCAGCAGTTTGGGCAGAAAAGAGGGGAAACTGTTTTTT
NA few TRBJ1-4 TRBV12-3/TRBV12-4 14 CASSFPAGDEKLFF TGTGCCAGCAGTTTCCCTGCCGGAGATGAAAAACTGTTTTTT
TRBD2 NA TRBJ2-3 TRBV25-1 16 CASSGTSIPPRHTQYF TGTGCCAGCAGTGGGACTAGCATCCCCCCCCGACATACGCAGTATTTT
NA NA TRBJ2-5 TRBV12-3/TRBV12-4 12 CASSPTGETQYF TGTGCCAGCAGTCCAACGGGAGAGACCCAGTACTTC
NA few TRBJ2-4 TRBV7-2 15 CASSLEWGAKNIQYF TGTGCCAGCAGCTTAGAATGGGGAGCCAAAAACATTCAGTACTTC
TRBD1 few TRBJ2-2 TRBV5-3 19 CARRRRGQGSHLNTGELFF TGTGCCAGAAGGCGAAGGGGACAGGGGTCCCACTTAAACACCGGGGAGCTGTTTTTT
TRBD2 few TRBJ2-1 TRBV20-1 14 CSAGLAGTTNEQFF TGCAGTGCCGGACTAGCGGGGACCACCAATGAGCAGTTCTTC
NA NA TRBJ1-1 TRBV5-1 15 CASSLDRGTNTEAFF TGCGCCAGCAGCTTGGATAGGGGGACGAACACTGAAGCTTTCTTT
NA NA TRBJ1-3 TRBV18 14 CASSPDTSGNTIYF TGTGCCAGCTCACCAGACACCTCTGGAAACACCATATATTTT
NA NA TRBJ1-1 TRBV7-8 13 CTSSLSLPTEAFF TGTACCAGCAGCTTAAGCTTACCCACTGAAGCTTTCTTT
NA few TRBJ2-1 TRBV4-2 12 CASSQPGIEQFF TGTGCCAGCAGCCAACCCGGGATAGAGCAGTTCTTC
NA few TRBJ2-1 TRBV12-3/TRBV12-4 12 CASGPDSGEQFF TGTGCCAGCGGCCCGGACTCTGGCGAGCAGTTCTTC
NA NA TRBJ1-2 TRBV6-1 13 CASSPGSWYGYTF TGTGCCAGCAGTCCAGGCAGTTGGTACGGCTACACCTTC
TRBD1 few TRBJ2-7 TRBV6-2/TRBV6-3 15 CASSYLGQGIYEQYF TGTGCCAGCAGTTACTTGGGACAGGGGATTTACGAGCAGTACTTC
NA NA TRBJ2-1 TRBV7-2 15 CASSLAGGIHNEQFF TGTGCCAGCAGCTTAGCCGGTGGGATCCACAATGAGCAGTTCTTC
NA NA TRBJ2-3 TRBV20-1 14 CSAVPGAGTDTQYF TGCAGTGCTGTCCCAGGAGCAGGCACAGATACGCAGTATTTT
NA many TRBJ2-1 TRBV3-1 13 CASSQVSVHEQFF TGTGCCAGCAGCCAAGTCTCGGTTCATGAGCAGTTCTTC
NA NA TRBJ1-1 TRBV7-3 13 CASSLTEAGEAFF TGTGCCAGCAGCTTAACGGAGGCAGGGGAAGCTTTCTTT
TRBD1 NA TRBJ2-3 TRBV15 16 CATSPNRGQGTDTQYF TGTGCCACCAGCCCTAACAGGGGGCAGGGCACAGATACGCAGTATTTT
NA NA TRBJ2-7 TRBV7-9 11 CASEHLDEQYF TGTGCCAGCGAACACCTAGACGAGCAGTACTTC
TRBD1 NA TRBJ2-4 TRBV12-3/TRBV12-4 15 CASSPTRGRLNIQYF TGTGCCAGCAGTCCGACCAGGGGGCGCTTGAACATTCAGTACTTC
TRBD2 NA TRBJ2-1 TRBV7-8 18 CASSRLGPLASSYNEQFF TGTGCCAGCAGCCGCTTGGGCCCACTAGCGAGCTCTTACAATGAGCAGTTCTTC
NA NA TRBJ2-3 TRBV12-3/TRBV12-4 14 CASSFSPSTDTQYF TGTGCCAGCAGTTTCAGTCCATCCACAGATACGCAGTATTTT
TRBD2 NA TRBJ2-3 TRBV20-1 14 CSARSSGATNTQYF TGCAGTGCTAGATCTAGCGGGGCCACGAATACGCAGTATTTT
TRBD1 many TRBJ1-2 TRBV5-1 11 CASSTGQGYTF TGCGCCAGCAGCACGGGACAGGGCTACACCTTC
TRBD1 many TRBJ1-6 TRBV6-5 14 CASSYTGGNSPLHF TGTGCCAGCAGTTATACAGGGGGTAATTCACCCCTCCACTTT
NA few TRBJ2-7 TRBV11-2 15 CASSLFAGFTYEQYF TGTGCCAGCAGCTTATTCGCGGGTTTTACCTACGAGCAGTACTTC
NA NA TRBJ2-1 TRBV5-8 16 CASSLGSAGIYNEQFF TGTGCCAGCAGCTTAGGATCCGCAGGTATCTACAATGAGCAGTTCTTC
TRBD1 NA TRBJ2-1 TRBV5-1 15 CASSRRVTGYNEQFF TGCGCCAGCAGTCGGCGTGTGACAGGGTACAATGAGCAGTTCTTC
TRBD2 NA TRBJ2-1 TRBV14 15 CASSQVAGGWNEQFF TGTGCCAGCAGCCAAGTCGCGGGAGGTTGGAATGAGCAGTTCTTC
TRBD1 NA TRBJ2-4 TRBV7-3 17 CASSLETGTLAKNIQYF TGTGCCAGCAGCTTGGAGACAGGGACCTTAGCCAAAAACATTCAGTACTTC
NA few TRBJ1-5 TRBV6-1 14 CASSEGSSNQPQHF TGTGCCAGCAGTGAAGGGTCGAGCAATCAGCCCCAGCATTTT
TRBD2 NA TRBJ2-7 TRBV7-2 16 CASSRTGLATSYEQYF TGTGCCAGCAGCAGAACCGGACTAGCCACCTCCTACGAGCAGTACTTC
TRBD2 many TRBJ2-1 TRBV20-1 15 CSARKLAGSYNEQFF TGCAGTGCTAGAAAGCTAGCGGGGTCCTACAATGAGCAGTTCTTC
TRBD1 few TRBJ2-2 TRBV6-8 17 CASSYRGDSNNTGELFF TGTGCCAGCAGTTACCGTGGGGACAGTAACAACACCGGGGAGCTGTTTTTT
NA few TRBJ2-7 TRBV6-5 14 CASSYSNGAYEQYF TGTGCCAGCAGTTACTCGAACGGGGCCTACGAGCAGTACTTC
TRBD2 NA TRBJ2-2 TRBV6-2/TRBV6-3 16 CASRKWTSGNTGELFF TGTGCCAGCAGAAAATGGACTAGCGGGAACACCGGGGAGCTGTTTTTT
TRBD2 many TRBJ2-7 TRBV20-1 14 CSASKLAASYEQYF TGCAGTGCTTCCAAACTAGCGGCTTCCTACGAGCAGTACTTC